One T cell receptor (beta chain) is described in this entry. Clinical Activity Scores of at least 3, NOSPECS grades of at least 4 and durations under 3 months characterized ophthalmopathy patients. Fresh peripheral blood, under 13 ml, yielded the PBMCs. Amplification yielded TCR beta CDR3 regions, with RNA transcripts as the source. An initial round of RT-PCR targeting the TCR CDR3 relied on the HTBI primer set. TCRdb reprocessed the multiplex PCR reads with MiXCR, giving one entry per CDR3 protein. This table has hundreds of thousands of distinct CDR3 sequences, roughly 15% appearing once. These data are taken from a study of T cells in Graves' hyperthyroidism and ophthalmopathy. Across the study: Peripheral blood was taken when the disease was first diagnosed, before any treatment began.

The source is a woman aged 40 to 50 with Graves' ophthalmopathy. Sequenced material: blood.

CDR3 sequence reads: CASSYVQRYNSPLHF. CDR3 nucleotide sequence: TGTGCCAGCAGTTACGTTCAGAGATATAATTCACCCCTCCACTTT. This sequence joins TRBV6-5 and TRBJ1-6; no definite D call. The V gene lost 2 bases and the J gene lost 4 bases, with 9 bases spanning the gap. This CDR3 is 15 amino acids long. The germline V gene encodes CDR1 MNHEY and CDR2 SVGAGI.